These T cell receptor beta chains were read from a single sample in a study of blood T cell repertoires in COVID-19. Some clones are missing from TCRdb's copy, which holds only in-frame ones; the method was immunoSEQ multiplex PCR. The sample lists over 100,000 clones; around 90% were seen once. The specimen was peripheral blood. Receptor source: a human donor in a cohort sampled during active COVID-19. Both conserved end residues are part of each CDR3. A D gene is named only where the DNA matches it firmly. The size entry is marked missing in some rows and otherwise reads once, few, many or a size class.

>TRBV3-1/TRBV3-2|once|TRBJ2-7|.
TGTGCCAGCAGACACGGGTCTTACGAGCAGTACTTC
CASRHGSYEQYF
>TRBV20-1|.|TRBJ1-1|.
TGCAGTGCTAGCCAGGACACGCCTTTCTTT
CSASQDTPFF
>TRBV6-2/TRBV6-3|.|TRBJ1-2|TRBD1
TGTGCCAGCAGTGCTCCGGGACAGTCCGTCTATGGCTACACCTTC
CASSAPGQSVYGYTF
>TRBV10-3|.|TRBJ1-1|.
TGTGCCATCAGTGAGGACAGGAAGGGGGCTTTCTTT
CAISEDRKGAFF
>TRBV21-1|.|TRBJ1-5|.
TGTGCCAGCAGCAAAGGAGACGGGGAGGGGCCTAGGGGAAGCAATCAGCCCCAGCATTTT
CASSKGDGEGPRGSNQPQHF
>TRBV15|.|TRBJ2-1|.
TGTGCCACCAGCAGAGATTTAAGGGGAGGTCTCTTC
CATSRDLRGGLF
>TRBV28|.|TRBJ1-5|TRBD1
TGTGCCAGCTTGTCAGGGGGCGGTCATCAGCCCCAGCATTTT
CASLSGGGHQPQHF
>TRBV7-8|.|TRBJ2-7|.
TGTGCCAGCAGCCTAACTAGCTCCTACGAGCAGTACTTC
CASSLTSSYEQYF
>TRBV27|.|TRBJ1-6|.
TGTGCCAGCAGAATAGGGGGAGATTCACCCCTCCACTTT
CASRIGGDSPLHF
>TRBV18|.|TRBJ2-2|TRBD1
TGTGCCAGCTCGCAGGGACAGACGATCACCGGGGAGCTGTTTTTT
CASSQGQTITGELFF
>TRBV5-4|.|TRBJ2-7|.
TGTGCCAGCAGCTTACCCCTCAGGGACGAGCAGTACTTC
CASSLPLRDEQYF
>TRBV25-1|.|TRBJ2-7|.
TGTGCCAGCAGTTCCAGGGGCCGTTACGAGCAGTACTTC
CASSSRGRYEQYF
>TRBV4-3|.|TRBJ1-4|.
TGCGCCAGCAGCCACCATGGGGAGGGTAAACTGTTTTTT
CASSHHGEGKLFF
>TRBV7-2|.|TRBJ1-2|TRBD1
TGTGCCAGCAGCCCTACAGGGGGCGGCTATGGCTACACCTTC
CASSPTGGGYGYTF
>TRBV28|.|TRBJ2-7|.
TGTGCCAGCAGTTTCCCAAACTTCGGCTCCTACGAGCAGTACTTC
CASSFPNFGSYEQYF
>TRBV19|.|TRBJ1-2|TRBD1
TGTGCCAGTAGAGACCTCGCCATTGTCGACAGGGGATATGGCTACACCTTC
CASRDLAIVDRGYGYTF
>TRBV4-1|.|TRBJ1-1|.
TGCGCCAGCAGCCACAAGGAGGCAGGTACGAGTCGGTGGATCTTT
CASSHKEAGTSRWIF
>TRBV5-1|.|TRBJ1-4|.
TGCGCCAGCAGCTTGGGTCCGGGTGAAAAACTGTTTTTT
CASSLGPGEKLFF
>TRBV2|.|TRBJ2-7|TRBD1
TGTGCCAGCGCGGTACGAGGAGGAACCGGGACAGGGGTTGGGGAGCAGTACTTC
CASAVRGGTGTGVGEQYF
>TRBV5-4|.|TRBJ2-1|TRBD2
TGTGCCAGCAGCTTGGAAGCGGGAGCGGACCTCTACAATGAGCAGTTCTTC
CASSLEAGADLYNEQFF
>TRBV7-8|once|TRBJ1-2|.
TGTGCCAGCAGCACAAACAGATACCATAACTATGGCTACACCTTC
CASSTNRYHNYGYTF
>TRBV7-2|.|TRBJ1-5|.
TGTGCCAGCAGCTTACAGGGCAATCAGCCCCAGCATTTT
CASSLQGNQPQHF
>TRBV28|.|TRBJ2-5|TRBD1
TGTGCCAGCAGTCTGGGACAGGGTCTCGAAGAGACCCAGTACTTC
CASSLGQGLEETQYF
>TRBV28|.|TRBJ2-6|.
TGTGCCAGCAGTTCGACCGGGAATCAGGCCAACGTCCTGACTTTC
CASSSTGNQANVLTF
>TRBV28|.|TRBJ1-1|TRBD1
TGTGCCAGCAGGCCGTCAGGGGGGCCCGAGGAAGCTTTCTTT
CASRPSGGPEEAFF
>TRBV7-6|once|TRBJ2-3|TRBD2
TGTGCCAGCAGCTCCGGGGGGGTGGTAGCGGTGAGCACAGATACGCAGTATTTT
CASSSGGVVAVSTDTQYF
>TRBV2|.|TRBJ2-3|TRBD2
TGTGCCAGCAGTTTTGGACTAGCGGCCACAGATACGCAGTATTTT
CASSFGLAATDTQYF
>TRBV19|.|TRBJ1-5|.
TGTGCCAGTAGTATTCAATCAGGGTCTCAGCCCCAGCATTTT
CASSIQSGSQPQHF
>TRBV5-1|.|TRBJ1-1|.
TGCGCCAGCAGCTCACTACAGGGCAGGAACACTGAAGCTTTCTTT
CASSSLQGRNTEAFF
>TRBV2|.|TRBJ2-7|TRBD1
TGTGCCAGCAGCTATAGGGGACAGGGCGCCTACGAGCAGTACTTC
CASSYRGQGAYEQYF